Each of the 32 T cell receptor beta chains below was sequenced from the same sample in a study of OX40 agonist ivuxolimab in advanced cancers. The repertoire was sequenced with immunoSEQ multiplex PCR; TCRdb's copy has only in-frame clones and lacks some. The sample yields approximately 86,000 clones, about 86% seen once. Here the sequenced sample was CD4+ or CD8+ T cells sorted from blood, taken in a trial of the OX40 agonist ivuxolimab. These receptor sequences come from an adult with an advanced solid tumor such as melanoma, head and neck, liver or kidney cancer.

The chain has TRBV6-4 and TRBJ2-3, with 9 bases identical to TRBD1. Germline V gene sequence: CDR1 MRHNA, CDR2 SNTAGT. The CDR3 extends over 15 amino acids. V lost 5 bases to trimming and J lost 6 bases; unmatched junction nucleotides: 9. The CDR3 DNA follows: TGTGCCAGCAGTCGACAGGGGGGACCCTTGGATACGCAGTATTTT. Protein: CASSRQGGPLDTQYF.

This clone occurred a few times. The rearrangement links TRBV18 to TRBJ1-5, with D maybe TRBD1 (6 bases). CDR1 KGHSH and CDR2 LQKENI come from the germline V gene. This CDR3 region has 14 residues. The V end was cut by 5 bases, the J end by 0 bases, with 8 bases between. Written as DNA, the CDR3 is TGTGCCAGCTCAAAACAGGGTAGCAATCAGCCCCAGCATTTT. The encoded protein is CASSKQGSNQPQHF.

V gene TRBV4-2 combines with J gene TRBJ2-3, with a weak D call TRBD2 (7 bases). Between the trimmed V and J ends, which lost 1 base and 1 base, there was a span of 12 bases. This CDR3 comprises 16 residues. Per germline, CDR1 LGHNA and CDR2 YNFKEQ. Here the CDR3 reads CASSQVGGAGTDTQYF. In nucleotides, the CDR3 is TGTGCCAGCAGCCAAGTTGGGGGGGCCGGCACAGATACGCAGTATTTT.

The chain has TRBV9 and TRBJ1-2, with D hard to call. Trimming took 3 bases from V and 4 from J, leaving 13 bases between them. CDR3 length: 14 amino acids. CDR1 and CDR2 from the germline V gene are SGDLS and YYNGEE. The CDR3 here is CASSGPKELYGYTF. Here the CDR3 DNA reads TGTGCCAGCAGCGGACCAAAAGAACTCTATGGCTACACCTTC.

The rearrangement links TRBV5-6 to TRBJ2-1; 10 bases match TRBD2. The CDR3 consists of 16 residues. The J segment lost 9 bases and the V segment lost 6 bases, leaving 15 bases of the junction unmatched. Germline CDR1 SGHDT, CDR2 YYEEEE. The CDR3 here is CASTEAGGPIRGEQFF. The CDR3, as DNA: TGTGCCAGCACCGAAGCGGGAGGGCCTATTAGGGGTGAGCAGTTCTTC.

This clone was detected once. In DNA, the CDR3 is TGCGCCAGCAGTGACTTAACACTTAATCAGCCCCAGCATTTT. Amino acid sequence: CASSDLTLNQPQHF. This rearrangement joins TRBV10-2 to TRBJ1-5, with D hard to call. The germline V and J ends were trimmed by 3 bases and 4 bases, with 10 bases remaining between them. There are 14 residues in the CDR3. Germline-derived CDR1 and CDR2 are WSHSY and SAAADI.

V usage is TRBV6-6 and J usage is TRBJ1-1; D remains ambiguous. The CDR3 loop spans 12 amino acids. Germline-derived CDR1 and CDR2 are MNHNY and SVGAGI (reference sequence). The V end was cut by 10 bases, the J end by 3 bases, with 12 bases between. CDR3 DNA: TGTGCCATAAGGGTAACGGACACTGAAGCTTTCTTT. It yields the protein CAIRVTDTEAFF.

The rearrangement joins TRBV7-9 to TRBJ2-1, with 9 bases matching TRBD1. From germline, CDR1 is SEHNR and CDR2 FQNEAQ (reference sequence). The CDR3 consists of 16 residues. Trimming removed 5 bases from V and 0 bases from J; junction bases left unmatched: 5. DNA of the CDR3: TGTGCCAGCAGCGGACAGGGGTCGAGCTCCTACAATGAGCAGTTCTTC. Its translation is CASSGQGSSSYNEQFF. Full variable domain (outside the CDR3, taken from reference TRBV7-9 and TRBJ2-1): DTGVSQNPRHKITKRGQNVTFRCDPISEHNRLYWYRQTLGQGPEFLTYFQNEAQLEKSRLLSDRFSAERPKGSFSTLEIQRTEQGDSAMYLCASSGQGSSSYNEQFFGPGTRLTVL.

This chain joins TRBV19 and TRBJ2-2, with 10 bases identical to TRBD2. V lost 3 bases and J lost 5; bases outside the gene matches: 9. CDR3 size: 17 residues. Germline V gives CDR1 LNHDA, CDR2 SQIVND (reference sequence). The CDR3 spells CASSMGIAGGRTGELFF. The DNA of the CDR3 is TGTGCCAGTAGTATGGGTATAGCGGGGGGCCGGACCGGGGAGCTGTTTTTT.

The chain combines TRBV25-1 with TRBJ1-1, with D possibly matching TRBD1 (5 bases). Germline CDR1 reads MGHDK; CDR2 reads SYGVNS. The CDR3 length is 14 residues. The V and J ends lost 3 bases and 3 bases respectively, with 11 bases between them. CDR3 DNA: TGTGCCAGCAGTGATATGACAGCAGACACTGAAGCTTTCTTT. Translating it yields CASSDMTADTEAFF.

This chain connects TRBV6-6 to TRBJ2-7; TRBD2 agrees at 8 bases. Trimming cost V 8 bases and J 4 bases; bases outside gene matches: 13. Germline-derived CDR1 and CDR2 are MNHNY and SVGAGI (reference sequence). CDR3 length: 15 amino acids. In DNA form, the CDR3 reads TGTGCCAGCGGGCGGACGGGAGGGGGGGCATACGAGCAGTACTTC. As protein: CASGRTGGGAYEQYF.

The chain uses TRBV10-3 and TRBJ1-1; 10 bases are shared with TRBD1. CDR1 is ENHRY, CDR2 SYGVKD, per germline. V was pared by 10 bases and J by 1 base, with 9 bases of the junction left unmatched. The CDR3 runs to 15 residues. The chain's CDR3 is CATRDRGERNTEAFF. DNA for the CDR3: TGTGCCACCAGGGACAGGGGCGAAAGGAACACTGAAGCTTTCTTT.

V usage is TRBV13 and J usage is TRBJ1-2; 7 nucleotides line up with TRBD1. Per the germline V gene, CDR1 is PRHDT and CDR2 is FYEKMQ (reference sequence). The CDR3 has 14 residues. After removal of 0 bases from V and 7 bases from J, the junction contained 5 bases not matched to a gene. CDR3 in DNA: TGTGCCAGCAGCTTAGGGGCAGGGGGATTTGGCTACACCTTC. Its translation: CASSLGAGGFGYTF.

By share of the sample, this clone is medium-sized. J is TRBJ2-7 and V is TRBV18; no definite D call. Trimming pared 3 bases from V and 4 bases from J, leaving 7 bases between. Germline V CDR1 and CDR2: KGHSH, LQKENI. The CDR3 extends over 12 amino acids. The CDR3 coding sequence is TGTGCCAGCTCACCTGAACAGTACGAGCAGTACTTC. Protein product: CASSPEQYEQYF.

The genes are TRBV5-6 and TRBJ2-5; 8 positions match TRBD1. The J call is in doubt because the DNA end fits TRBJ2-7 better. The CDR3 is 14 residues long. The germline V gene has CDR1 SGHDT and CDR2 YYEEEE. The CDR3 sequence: CASSDRGGSYEQYF. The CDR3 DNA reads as TGTGCCAGCAGCGACAGGGGTGGATCCTACGAGCAGTACTTC.

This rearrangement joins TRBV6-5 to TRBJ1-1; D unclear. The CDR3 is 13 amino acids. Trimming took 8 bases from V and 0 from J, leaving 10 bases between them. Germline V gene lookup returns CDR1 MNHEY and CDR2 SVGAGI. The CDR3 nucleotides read TGTGCCAGCTACTCCGTTCTGAACACTGAAGCTTTCTTT. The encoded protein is CASYSVLNTEAFF.

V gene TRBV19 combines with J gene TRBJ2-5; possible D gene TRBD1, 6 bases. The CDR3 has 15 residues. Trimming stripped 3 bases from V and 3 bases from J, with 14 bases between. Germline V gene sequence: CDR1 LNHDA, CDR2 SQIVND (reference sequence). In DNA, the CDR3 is TGTGCCAGTAGTATTTATTGGACAGAAAAAGAGACCCAGTACTTC. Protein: CASSIYWTEKETQYF.

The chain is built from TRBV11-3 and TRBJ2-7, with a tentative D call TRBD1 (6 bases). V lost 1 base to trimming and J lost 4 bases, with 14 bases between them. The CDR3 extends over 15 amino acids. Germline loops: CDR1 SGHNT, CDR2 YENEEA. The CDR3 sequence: CASSLGGPGIYEQYF. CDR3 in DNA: TGTGCCAGCAGCTTAGGGGGGCCCGGGATATACGAGCAGTACTTC.

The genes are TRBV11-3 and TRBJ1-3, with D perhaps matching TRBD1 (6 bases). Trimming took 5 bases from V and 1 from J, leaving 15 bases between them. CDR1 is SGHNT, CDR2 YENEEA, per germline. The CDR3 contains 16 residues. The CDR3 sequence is CASSRQGTFSGNTIYF. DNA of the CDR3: TGTGCCAGCAGCCGACAAGGGACATTTTCTGGAAACACCATATATTTT. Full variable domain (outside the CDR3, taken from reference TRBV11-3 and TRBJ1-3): EAGVVQSPRYKIIEKKQPVAFWCNPISGHNTLYWYLQNLGQGPELLIRYENEEAVDDSQLPKDRFSAERLKGVDSTLKIQPAELGDSAVYLCASSRQGTFSGNTIYFGEGSWLTVV.

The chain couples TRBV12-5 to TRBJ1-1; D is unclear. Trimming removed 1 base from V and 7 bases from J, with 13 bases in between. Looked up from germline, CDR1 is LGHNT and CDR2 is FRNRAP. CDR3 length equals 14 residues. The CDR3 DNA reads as TGTGCTAGTGGTTTGGACGGCCCCCCAGGTGAAGCTTTCTTT. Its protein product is CASGLDGPPGEAFF.

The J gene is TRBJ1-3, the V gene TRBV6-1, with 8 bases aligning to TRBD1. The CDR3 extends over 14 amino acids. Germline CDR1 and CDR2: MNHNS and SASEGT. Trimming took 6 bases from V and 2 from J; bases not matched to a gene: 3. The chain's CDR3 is CASSSGGTGNTIYF. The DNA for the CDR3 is TGTGCCAGCAGCTCAGGGGGCACTGGAAACACCATATATTTT.

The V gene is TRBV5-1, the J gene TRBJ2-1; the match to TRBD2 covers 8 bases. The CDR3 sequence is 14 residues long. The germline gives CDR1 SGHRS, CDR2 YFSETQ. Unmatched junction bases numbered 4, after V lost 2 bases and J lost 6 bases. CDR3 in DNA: TGCGCCAGCAGCTTACAACTAGCGGCCAATGAGCAGTTCTTC. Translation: CASSLQLAANEQFF.

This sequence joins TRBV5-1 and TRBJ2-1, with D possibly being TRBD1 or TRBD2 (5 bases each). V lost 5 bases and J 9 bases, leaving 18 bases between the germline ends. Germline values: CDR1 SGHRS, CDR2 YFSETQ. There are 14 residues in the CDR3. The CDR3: CASRGVGDGAEQFF. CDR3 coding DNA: TGCGCCAGCAGGGGAGTAGGGGACGGAGCTGAGCAGTTCTTC.

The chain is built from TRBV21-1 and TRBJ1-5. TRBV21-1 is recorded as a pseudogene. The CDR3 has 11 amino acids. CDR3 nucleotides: TGTGCCAGCCCAGCCAATCAGCCCCAGCATTTT. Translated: CASPANQPQHF.

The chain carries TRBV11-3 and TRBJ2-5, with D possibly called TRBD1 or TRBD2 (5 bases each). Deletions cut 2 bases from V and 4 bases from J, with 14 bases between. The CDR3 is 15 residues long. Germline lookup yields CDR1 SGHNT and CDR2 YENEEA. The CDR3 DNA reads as TGTGCCAGCAGCTTAAGCCAGGGTGGAGGAGAGACCCAGTACTTC. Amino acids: CASSLSQGGGETQYF. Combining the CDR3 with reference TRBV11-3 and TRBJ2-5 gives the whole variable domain EAGVVQSPRYKIIEKKQPVAFWCNPISGHNTLYWYLQNLGQGPELLIRYENEEAVDDSQLPKDRFSAERLKGVDSTLKIQPAELGDSAVYLCASSLSQGGGETQYFGPGTRLLVL.

In nucleotides, the CDR3 is TGCGCCAGCGGCCAAACTCGCGCGACCGGCTACGAGCAGTACTTC. It is translated as CASGQTRATGYEQYF. The J gene is TRBJ2-7, the V gene TRBV5-1; D call uncertain. The CDR3 has 15 residues. The germline CDR1 and CDR2 sequences are SGHRS and YFSETQ. Trimming left V 7 bases short and J 3 bases short, with 20 bases between.

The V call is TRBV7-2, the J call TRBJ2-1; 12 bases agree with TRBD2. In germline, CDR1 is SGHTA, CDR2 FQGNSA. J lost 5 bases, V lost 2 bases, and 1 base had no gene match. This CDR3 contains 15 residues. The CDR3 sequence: CASSLTSGRHNEQFF. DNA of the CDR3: TGTGCCAGCAGCTTAACTAGCGGGAGGCACAATGAGCAGTTCTTC.

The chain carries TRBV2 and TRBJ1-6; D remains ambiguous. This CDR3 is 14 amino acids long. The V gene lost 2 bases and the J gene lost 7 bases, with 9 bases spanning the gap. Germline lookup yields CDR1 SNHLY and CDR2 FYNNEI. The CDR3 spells CASSESGVNSPLHF. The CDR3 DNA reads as TGTGCCAGCAGTGAAAGCGGGGTCAATTCACCCCTCCACTTT.

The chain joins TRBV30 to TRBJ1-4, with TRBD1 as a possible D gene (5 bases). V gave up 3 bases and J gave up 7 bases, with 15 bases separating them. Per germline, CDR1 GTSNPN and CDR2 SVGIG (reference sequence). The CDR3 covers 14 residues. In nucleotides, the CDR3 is TGTGCCTGGAGAAGTAATGTTAGGGGTGAAAAACTGTTTTTT. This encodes CAWRSNVRGEKLFF.

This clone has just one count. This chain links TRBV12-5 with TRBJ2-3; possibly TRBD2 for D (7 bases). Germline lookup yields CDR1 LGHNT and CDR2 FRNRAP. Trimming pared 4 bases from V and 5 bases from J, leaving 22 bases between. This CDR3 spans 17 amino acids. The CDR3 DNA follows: TGTGCTAGTGGTTCCCCGAGGGGGGGGCGCGGGGAAGATACGCAGTATTTT. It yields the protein CASGSPRGGRGEDTQYF.

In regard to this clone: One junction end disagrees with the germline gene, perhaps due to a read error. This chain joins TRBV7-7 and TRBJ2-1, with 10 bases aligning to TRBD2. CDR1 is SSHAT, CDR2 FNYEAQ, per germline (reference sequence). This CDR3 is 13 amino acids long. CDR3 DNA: TGTGCTAGCAGCCAGCGGGAGGGGGATGAGCAGTTCTTC. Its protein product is CASSQREGDEQFF.

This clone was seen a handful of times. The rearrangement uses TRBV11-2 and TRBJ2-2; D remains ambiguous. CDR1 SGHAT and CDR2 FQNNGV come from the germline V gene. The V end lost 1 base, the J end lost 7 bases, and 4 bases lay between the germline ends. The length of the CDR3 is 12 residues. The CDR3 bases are TGTGCCAGCAGCTTAGGGGTCGGGGAGCTGTTTTTT. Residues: CASSLGVGELFF.